This TCR beta chain was captured in a study of cytotoxic CD8 clonotypes in ibrutinib-treated CLL. Study-wide background: Patients: about 11 relapsed/refractory, roughly 15 treatment-naive, about 18 IGHV unmutated. Study conclusions and caveats: Public clonotypes were rare and shrank or held steady on treatment. Clonality rose at ibrutinib response, held steady in sustained remission, and fell toward baseline at progression.

The repertoire was sequenced with immunoSEQ multiplex PCR; TCRdb's copy has only in-frame clones and lacks some. This table has 6,500 to 9,500 clones, roughly 84% appearing once. This clone was seen more than once but under ten times. Its antigen is undetermined. Germline V gene data show CDR1 as LNHDA and CDR2 as SQIVND (reference sequence). This CDR3 spans 12 amino acids. V was pared by 3 bases and J by 7 bases, with 9 bases between. The receptor's source is a human donor with chronic lymphocytic leukemia. Specimen: PBMCs, collected before ibrutinib treatment. The chain joins TRBV19 to TRBJ1-1; D is ambiguous. In DNA, the CDR3 is TGTGCCAGTAGTATTAACTTGATTGAAGCTTTCTTT. The encoded protein is CASSINLIEAFF.